This is a list of T cell receptor beta chains from one sample in a study of blood T cell repertoires in COVID-19. Produced via immunoSEQ multiplex PCR; TCRdb's table is partial and in-frame only. Found here are about 270,000 clones, approximately 85% of them singletons; the top ten hold about 1%. Sequencing was performed on PBMCs or T cells enriched from blood (not recorded which). These receptors came from a woman between 25 and 40 years old who had recovered from COVID-19. CDR3s leave out the opening cysteine and the closing phenylalanine or tryptophan. D genes are given only for firm matches.

v_gene: TRBV24-1; d_gene: -; CDR3aa: ATSGRVRLANYGYT
v_gene: TRBV28; d_gene: TRBD1; CDR3aa: ASSGTGGHSNEKLF
v_gene: TRBV4-2; d_gene: TRBD1; CDR3aa: ASSHPGGRETGELF
v_gene: TRBV23-1; d_gene: TRBD1; CDR3aa: ASSQPRDSKIVGTGGRTEAF
v_gene: TRBV30; d_gene: -; CDR3aa: AWSVLIDTEAF
v_gene: TRBV19; d_gene: TRBD1; CDR3aa: ASSRLRDRDQPQH
v_gene: TRBV27; d_gene: -; CDR3aa: ASSRLGGGNQPQH
v_gene: TRBV11-2; d_gene: TRBD1; CDR3aa: ASIEHSGGEHSGNTIY
v_gene: TRBV7-3; d_gene: TRBD2; CDR3aa: ASSLRVLAGEGHPGELF
v_gene: TRBV7-6; d_gene: -; CDR3aa: ASSLGVEGGEKLF
v_gene: TRBV7-9; d_gene: TRBD1; CDR3aa: ASSSRQGAGRGTEAF
v_gene: TRBV4-1; d_gene: TRBD2; CDR3aa: ASSQDSGSGLAWETQY
v_gene: TRBV24-1; d_gene: TRBD1; CDR3aa: ATSVPGQGYEQF
v_gene: TRBV15; d_gene: -; CDR3aa: ATSPFGSGTNEQY
v_gene: TRBV5-6; d_gene: TRBD2; CDR3aa: ASSSSGRAFSNEQY
v_gene: TRBV5-8; d_gene: TRBD1; CDR3aa: ASSLGSGTGLRPAKNIQY
v_gene: TRBV6-1; d_gene: -; CDR3aa: ASTDPSPGLGTDTQY
v_gene: TRBV2; d_gene: TRBD1; CDR3aa: ASSSTGPTTYEQY
v_gene: TRBV28; d_gene: -; CDR3aa: ASSKSWAGYGYT
v_gene: TRBV7-9; d_gene: TRBD1; CDR3aa: ASSTTQQRTGGKGDRELF
v_gene: TRBV28; d_gene: TRBD1; CDR3aa: ASRGQVNHQPQH
v_gene: TRBV24-1; d_gene: TRBD1; CDR3aa: ATSSAGTGVSRPQH
v_gene: TRBV27; d_gene: TRBD1; CDR3aa: ASSKPGQGIYEQY
v_gene: TRBV28; d_gene: -; CDR3aa: ASSLQPGFEF
v_gene: TRBV27; d_gene: TRBD2; CDR3aa: ASSPRTSAYEQY
v_gene: TRBV11-2; d_gene: TRBD2; CDR3aa: ASSLDSGRERTDTQY
v_gene: TRBV10-3; d_gene: TRBD1; CDR3aa: AITADRRSSYEQY
v_gene: TRBV4-3; d_gene: TRBD1; CDR3aa: ASSQETGGGLWPNYGYT
v_gene: TRBV6-1; d_gene: TRBD1; CDR3aa: ASSEGAGGRYQPQH
v_gene: TRBV7-3; d_gene: TRBD2; CDR3aa: ASSSNGLVVDTQY
v_gene: TRBV4-1; d_gene: TRBD2; CDR3aa: ASRRLAGTYEQY
v_gene: TRBV7-8; d_gene: TRBD2; CDR3aa: ASSLGGGADTQY
v_gene: TRBV6-5; d_gene: TRBD1; CDR3aa: ASSFGLGTDNQPQH
v_gene: TRBV6-2/TRBV6-3; d_gene: -; CDR3aa: ASSWGSPGPAEAF
v_gene: TRBV5-1; d_gene: -; CDR3aa: ASSLQSNTEAF
v_gene: TRBV2; d_gene: TRBD2; CDR3aa: ASRGGGTSGGPNEQF
v_gene: TRBV9; d_gene: TRBD1; CDR3aa: ASQSQGAIGDEQF
v_gene: TRBV7-6; d_gene: TRBD2; CDR3aa: ASSLMVGLVYNEQF
v_gene: TRBV28; d_gene: -; CDR3aa: ASSQTEGMYQETQY
v_gene: TRBV5-1; d_gene: TRBD2; CDR3aa: ASSPSTSGGEGRADTQY
v_gene: TRBV3-1/TRBV3-2; d_gene: TRBD2; CDR3aa: ASSQGGGVTQY
v_gene: TRBV4-1; d_gene: TRBD2; CDR3aa: ASSQGSGVSYNEQF
v_gene: TRBV9; d_gene: -; CDR3aa: ASSRGSGQTQY
v_gene: TRBV7-2; d_gene: -; CDR3aa: ASSLALDWPQH
v_gene: TRBV4-3; d_gene: -; CDR3aa: ASSQGVHSYGYT
v_gene: TRBV19; d_gene: -; CDR3aa: ASMRTAVGYGYT
v_gene: TRBV6-5; d_gene: -; CDR3aa: ASSYQSGNTIY
v_gene: TRBV7-2; d_gene: -; CDR3aa: ASSLVIGGHSEQPQH
v_gene: TRBV2; d_gene: -; CDR3aa: ASIRSNTEAF
v_gene: TRBV2; d_gene: -; CDR3aa: ASSQLNEQF
v_gene: TRBV3-1/TRBV3-2; d_gene: TRBD1; CDR3aa: ASSQVQGAVGEQF
v_gene: TRBV7-2; d_gene: TRBD1; CDR3aa: ASSLVLGSGQLGNQPQH
v_gene: TRBV6-2/TRBV6-3; d_gene: TRBD2; CDR3aa: ASSDTSGRAAYNEQF
v_gene: TRBV5-1; d_gene: -; CDR3aa: ASSLVLNEKLF
v_gene: TRBV28; d_gene: -; CDR3aa: ASSLPGLQNYGYT
v_gene: TRBV6-2/TRBV6-3; d_gene: -; CDR3aa: ASSYSKIRAAPFQETQY
v_gene: TRBV18; d_gene: -; CDR3aa: ASSRLNRVDGNTIY